This TCR beta chain was observed in a study of blood T cell repertoires in COVID-19. V gave up 1 base and J gave up 6 bases, with 8 bases separating them. This CDR3 is built from 13 residues. Germline V gene sequence: CDR1 SGHRS, CDR2 YFSETQ. TCRdb's table, derived via immunoSEQ multiplex PCR, lists solely in-frame clones and lacks some. The sample has 300,000 to 400,000 clones, 80% to 90% seen once; the top ten hold around 6%. The V and J genes are TRBV5-1 and TRBJ2-1; tentatively, D is TRBD2 (5 bases). This clonotype was sampled from a woman between 45 and 60 years old with COVID-19, enrolled during active disease. The material sequenced was peripheral blood. The CDR3 DNA reads as TGCGCCAGCAGCTTGCAGGCGGGCAATGAGCAGTTCTTC. Its translation: CASSLQAGNEQFF.